This TCR beta chain was obtained from a study of blood T cell repertoires in COVID-19. Looking at the study overall: T cells, B-cell-depleted T cells, or PBMCs provided the cDNA or gDNA that served as material.

Original data processing: Nucleated cell counts were estimated from reference gene primer amplification. TCRdb's copy holds only in-frame clones and misses some; the assay was immunoSEQ multiplex PCR. Clone size and V and J calls were adopted from that table, with D and trimming inferred from the DNA. The sample has 300,000 to 350,000 clones, around nine tenths seen once. This CDR3 has 12 amino acids. The junction had 0 bases not matched to a gene; V was cut back by 8 bases and J by 0 bases. CDR1 is LNHNV, CDR2 YYDKDF, per germline (reference sequence). This chain uses TRBV15 with TRBJ2-7; 8 bases align to TRBD1. The source of this sequence is a man aged 25 to 40 who had recovered from COVID-19. Sequencing was carried out using PBMCs or T cells enriched from blood (not recorded which). For the CDR3, the DNA is TGTGCCACCGGGACAGGCTCCTACGAGCAGTACTTC. Residues: CATGTGSYEQYF.